This entry is about one TCR beta chain. Its antigen is unknown. This specimen belongs to a study of T cells after yellow fever vaccination. Study-level information: Any fraction with a low cell number was prepared using SMART-Seq v4 Ultra Low Input. General study points: Clones from primary vaccination mostly reappeared after the booster (over 95% CD4, over 85% CD8). Clonotypes shared by both compartments, CD4 and CD8, made up a small share.

Germline V gene sequence: CDR1 MNHEY, CDR2 SVGAGI. The CDR3 consists of 16 residues. J gave up 6 bases and V 0 bases, and 10 bases lay outside the gene matches. Making TCR cDNA involved 5'RACE template switching, which added UMIs and a universal primer site. TCRdb reanalysed the 5' RACE reads using MiXCR and keeps one entry per CDR3 protein. Of a few hundred thousand distinct CDR3 sequences in the sample, roughly a sixth were seen once. The sample consisted of PBMCs, taken before the yellow fever booster vaccination. The chain uses TRBV6-5 and TRBJ2-7; 8 bases align to TRBD2. This receptor was obtained from a man between 18 and 29 years old who received the YFV17D yellow fever vaccine. The CDR3 region is CASSYSVAGGSFEQYF. The CDR3 DNA reads as TGTGCCAGCAGTTACTCAGTTGCGGGGGGATCGTTCGAGCAGTACTTC.